This paragraph covers one T cell receptor beta chain sequence. This CDR3 spans 15 amino acids. The V gene's germline CDR1 is SGHTA and CDR2 FQGNSA. Unmatched junction bases numbered 3, after V lost 3 bases and J lost 2 bases. One Seattle source followed patients from active infection through their disease course. This record comes from a study of blood T cell repertoires in COVID-19. Study-wide background: The origin of the acute and convalescent COVID-19 samples was the United States, Italy and Spain. T cells, B-cell-depleted T cells, or PBMCs provided the cDNA or gDNA that served as material.

Study processing details: Estimated nucleated cell counts came from reference gene primer amplification. Profiled with immunoSEQ multiplex PCR; TCRdb holds only in-frame clones, not every one. Clonal size and the V and J genes are those of that table, whereas D and trimming came from the DNA. This sample carries fewer than 80,000 clones, less than 90% of them seen once, and the ten largest clones take approximately 5.8%. Material: peripheral blood. This receptor was identified in a man older than 75 with COVID-19, enrolled during active disease. The genes are TRBV7-2 and TRBJ2-5; 10 nucleotides align to TRBD1. The CDR3, as DNA: TGTGCCAGCAGCTTCCGGGACAGGGGTCAAGAGACCCAGTACTTC. Translating gives CASSFRDRGQETQYF.